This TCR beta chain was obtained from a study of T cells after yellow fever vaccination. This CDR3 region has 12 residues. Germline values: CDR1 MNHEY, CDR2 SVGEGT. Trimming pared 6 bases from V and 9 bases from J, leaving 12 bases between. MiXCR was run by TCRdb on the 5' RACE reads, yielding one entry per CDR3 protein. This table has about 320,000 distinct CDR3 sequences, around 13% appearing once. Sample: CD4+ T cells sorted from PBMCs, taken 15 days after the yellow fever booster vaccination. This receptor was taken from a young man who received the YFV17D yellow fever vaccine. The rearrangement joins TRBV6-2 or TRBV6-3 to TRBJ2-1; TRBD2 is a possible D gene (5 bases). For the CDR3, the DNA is TGTGCCAGCAGGCAAGACTATCTTGAGCAGTTCTTC. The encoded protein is CASRQDYLEQFF.